This record covers a single T cell receptor beta chain. The source of the sample is a study of blood T cell repertoires in COVID-19. Study at large: The samples span acute and convalescent COVID-19 from the United States, Italy and Spain. PBMCs, B-cell-depleted T cells, or T cells provided the cDNA or gDNA that made up the material.

CDR1 and CDR2 from the germline V gene are GTSNPN and SVGIG (reference sequence). This CDR3 region has 13 residues. V gave up 1 base and J gave up 5 bases, with 11 bases separating them. Per the original methods: Scientists estimated how many nucleated cells there were by amplifying reference gene primers. The repertoire was sequenced with immunoSEQ multiplex PCR; TCRdb's copy has only in-frame clones and lacks some. That table furnishes V, J and clone size, whereas the DNA furnished D and trimming. Of 200,000 or so clones in the sample, approximately 83% were seen once. This chain uses TRBV30 with TRBJ1-2; TRBD1 might be the D (6 bases). The sequencing sample was made of peripheral blood. The TCR originated in a human donor with active or convalescent COVID-19. The donor label of this sample is uncertain. The CDR3 region has the DNA TGTGCCTGGAGTGGGTCAAGGGGGTATGGCTACACCTTC. Translating it yields CAWSGSRGYGYTF.